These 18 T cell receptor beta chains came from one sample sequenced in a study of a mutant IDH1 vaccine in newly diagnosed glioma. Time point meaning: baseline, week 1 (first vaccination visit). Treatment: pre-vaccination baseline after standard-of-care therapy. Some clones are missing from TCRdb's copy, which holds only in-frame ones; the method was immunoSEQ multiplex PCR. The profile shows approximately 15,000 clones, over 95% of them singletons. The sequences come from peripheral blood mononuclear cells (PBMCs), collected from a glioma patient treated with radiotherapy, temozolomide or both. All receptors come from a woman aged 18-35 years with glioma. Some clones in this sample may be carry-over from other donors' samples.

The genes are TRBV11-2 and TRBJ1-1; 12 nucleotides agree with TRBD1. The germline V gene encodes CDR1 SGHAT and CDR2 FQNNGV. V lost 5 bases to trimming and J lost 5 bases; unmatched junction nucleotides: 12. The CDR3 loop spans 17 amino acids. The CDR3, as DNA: TGTGCCAGCAGCCGAGGGGACAGGGGGCGGGTAATAACTGAAGCTTTCTTT. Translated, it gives CASSRGDRGRVITEAFF.

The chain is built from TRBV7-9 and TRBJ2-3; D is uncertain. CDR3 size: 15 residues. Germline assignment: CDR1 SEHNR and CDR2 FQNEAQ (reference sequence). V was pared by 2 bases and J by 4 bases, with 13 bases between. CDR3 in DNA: TGTGCCAGCAGCTTATCATTCGTAGGATCAGATACGCAGTATTTT. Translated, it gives CASSLSFVGSDTQYF. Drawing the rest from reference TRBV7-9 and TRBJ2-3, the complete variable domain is DTGVSQNPRHKITKRGQNVTFRCDPISEHNRLYWYRQTLGQGPEFLTYFQNEAQLEKSRLLSDRFSAERPKGSFSTLEIQRTEQGDSAMYLCASSLSFVGSDTQYFGPGTRLTVL.

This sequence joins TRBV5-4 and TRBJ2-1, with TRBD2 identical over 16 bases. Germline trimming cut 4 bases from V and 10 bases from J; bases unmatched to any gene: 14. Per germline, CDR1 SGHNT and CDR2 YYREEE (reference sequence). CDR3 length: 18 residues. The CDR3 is CASSRLGSGTSGRGEQFF. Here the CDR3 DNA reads TGTGCCAGCAGCAGACTAGGCTCCGGGACTAGCGGGAGGGGAGAGCAGTTCTTC.

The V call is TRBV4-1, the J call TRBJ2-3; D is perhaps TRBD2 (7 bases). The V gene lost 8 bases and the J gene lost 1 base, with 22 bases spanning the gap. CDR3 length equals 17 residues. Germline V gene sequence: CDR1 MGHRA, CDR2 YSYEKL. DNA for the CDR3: TGCGCCAGCGCCCCGGGGGGCAAAGGTGGTCGCACAGATACGCAGTATTTT. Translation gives CASAPGGKGGRTDTQYF.

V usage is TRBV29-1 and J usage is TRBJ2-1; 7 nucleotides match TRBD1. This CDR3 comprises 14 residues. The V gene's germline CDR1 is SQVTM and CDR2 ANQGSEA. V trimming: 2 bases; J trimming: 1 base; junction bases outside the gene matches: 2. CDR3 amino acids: CSVERTGSYNEQFF. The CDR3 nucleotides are TGCAGCGTTGAAAGGACAGGATCCTACAATGAGCAGTTCTTC.

The DNA of the CDR3 is TGTGCCAGCAGCTTGCCGGCAGGGGTGGGTTTTGCTGAAGCTTTCTTT. Translated, it gives CASSLPAGVGFAEAFF. V is TRBV5-4 and J is TRBJ1-1, with D perhaps matching TRBD1 (6 bases). CDR1 and CDR2 (germline): SGHNT, YYREEE (reference sequence). Trimming removed 1 base at V and 6 bases at J, with 19 bases between. This CDR3 is 16 amino acids long.

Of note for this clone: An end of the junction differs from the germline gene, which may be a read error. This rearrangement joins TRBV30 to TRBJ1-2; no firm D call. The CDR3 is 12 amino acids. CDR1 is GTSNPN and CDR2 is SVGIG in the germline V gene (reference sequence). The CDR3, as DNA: TGTGCCTGGATTAGTAGAAACTCTGGCTACACCTTC. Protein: CAWISRNSGYTF.

CDR3 DNA: TGCGCCAGCAGCCCCGGGACAGTCTACGAGCAGTACTTC. Protein product: CASSPGTVYEQYF. The chain joins TRBV5-1 to TRBJ2-7, with 7 bases identical to TRBD1. CDR1 is SGHRS and CDR2 is YFSETQ in the germline V gene. V lost 4 bases, J lost 3 bases, and 4 bases stayed unmatched. The length of the CDR3 is 13 residues.

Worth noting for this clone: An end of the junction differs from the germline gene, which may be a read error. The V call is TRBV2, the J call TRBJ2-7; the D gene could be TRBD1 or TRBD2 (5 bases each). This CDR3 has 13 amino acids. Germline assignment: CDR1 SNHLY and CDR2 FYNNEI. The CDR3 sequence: CATSPGRQYEQYF. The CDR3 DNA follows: TGTGCCACCAGTCCGGGACGCCAGTACGAGCAGTACTTC.

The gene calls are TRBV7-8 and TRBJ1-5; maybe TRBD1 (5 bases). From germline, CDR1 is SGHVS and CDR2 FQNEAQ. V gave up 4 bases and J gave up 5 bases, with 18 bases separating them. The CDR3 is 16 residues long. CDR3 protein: CASSSIPVQGDQPQHF. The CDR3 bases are TGTGCCAGCAGCTCAATCCCCGTTCAGGGCGATCAGCCCCAGCATTTT.

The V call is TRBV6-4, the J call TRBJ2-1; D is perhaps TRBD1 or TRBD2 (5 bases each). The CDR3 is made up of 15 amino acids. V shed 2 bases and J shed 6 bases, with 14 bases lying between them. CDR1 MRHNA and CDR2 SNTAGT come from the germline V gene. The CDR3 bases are TGTGCCAGCAGTGACGATCTAGCTGGGGCCAATGAGCAGTTCTTC. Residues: CASSDDLAGANEQFF.

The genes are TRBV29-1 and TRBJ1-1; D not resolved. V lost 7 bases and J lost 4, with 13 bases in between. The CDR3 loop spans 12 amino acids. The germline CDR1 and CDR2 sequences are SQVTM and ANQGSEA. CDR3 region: CSDNKGGTEAFF. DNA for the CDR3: TGCAGCGACAACAAGGGCGGCACTGAAGCTTTCTTT. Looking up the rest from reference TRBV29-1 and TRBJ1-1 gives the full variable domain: SAVISQKPSRDICQRGTSLTIQCQVDSQVTMMFWYRQQPGQSLTLIATANQGSEATYESGFVIDKFPISRPNLTFSTLTVSNMSPEDSSIYLCSDNKGGTEAFFGQGTRLTVV.

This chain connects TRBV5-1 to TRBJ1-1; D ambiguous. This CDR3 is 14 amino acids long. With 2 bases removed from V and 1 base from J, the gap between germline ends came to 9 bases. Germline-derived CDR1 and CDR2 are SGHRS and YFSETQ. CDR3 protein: CASSFLPTNTEAFF. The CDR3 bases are TGCGCCAGCAGCTTTCTACCCACGAACACTGAAGCTTTCTTT.

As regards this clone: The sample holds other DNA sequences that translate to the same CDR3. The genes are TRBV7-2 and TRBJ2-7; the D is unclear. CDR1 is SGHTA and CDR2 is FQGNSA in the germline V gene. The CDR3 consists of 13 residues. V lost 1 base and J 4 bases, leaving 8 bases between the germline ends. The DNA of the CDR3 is TGTGCCAGCAGCTTAGTAGGGCTGTACGAGCAGTACTTC. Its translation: CASSLVGLYEQYF. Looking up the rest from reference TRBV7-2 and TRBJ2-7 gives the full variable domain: GAGVSQSPSNKVTEKGKDVELRCDPISGHTALYWYRQSLGQGLEFLIYFQGNSAPDKSGLPSDRFSAERTGGSVSTLTIQRTQQEDSAVYLCASSLVGLYEQYFGPGTRLTVT.

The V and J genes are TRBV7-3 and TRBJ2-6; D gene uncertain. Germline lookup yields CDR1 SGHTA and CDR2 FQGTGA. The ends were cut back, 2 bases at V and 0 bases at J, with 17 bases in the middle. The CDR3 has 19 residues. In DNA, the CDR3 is TGTGCCAGCAGCTTATCTGGGCAGTCACTCCTCTCTGGGGCCAACGTCCTGACTTTC. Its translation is CASSLSGQSLLSGANVLTF.

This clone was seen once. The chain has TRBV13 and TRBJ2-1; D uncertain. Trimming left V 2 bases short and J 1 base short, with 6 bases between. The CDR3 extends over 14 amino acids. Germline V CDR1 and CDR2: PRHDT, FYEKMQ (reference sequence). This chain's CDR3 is CASSLRSSYNEQFF. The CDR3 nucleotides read TGTGCCAGCAGCTTACGAAGTTCCTACAATGAGCAGTTCTTC.

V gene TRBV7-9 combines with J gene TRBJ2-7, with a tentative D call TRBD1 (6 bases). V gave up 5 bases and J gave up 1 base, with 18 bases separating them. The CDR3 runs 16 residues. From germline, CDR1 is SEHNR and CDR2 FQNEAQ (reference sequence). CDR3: CASSAYQGKGSYEQYF. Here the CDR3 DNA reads TGTGCCAGCAGCGCTTACCAGGGGAAAGGTTCCTACGAGCAGTACTTC.

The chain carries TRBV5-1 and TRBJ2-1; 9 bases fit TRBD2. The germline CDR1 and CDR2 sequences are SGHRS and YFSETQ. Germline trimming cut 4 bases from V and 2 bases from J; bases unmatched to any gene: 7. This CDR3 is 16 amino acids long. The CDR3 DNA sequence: TGCGCCAGCAGCCGTAGCGGGAGTGGCGCCTACAATGAGCAGTTCTTC. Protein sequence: CASSRSGSGAYNEQFF.